The 5 T cell receptor beta chains given below trace back to one sample, sequenced in a study of T-cell memory formation after mild COVID-19. Using its own MiXCR run on the 5' RACE reads, TCRdb lists one record per CDR3 protein. The table records around 440,000 distinct CDR3 sequences, around a sixth of them present only once. Sequenced: PBMCs or a T cell subset sorted from them (not recorded which). These receptors were obtained from an adult woman who had mild COVID-19 (a few samples of this study predate the infection). Cell type and time point are not known.

The chain combines TRBV12-3 or TRBV12-4 with TRBJ2-2, with D maybe TRBD1 (5 bases). This CDR3 is 15 amino acids long. Trimming removed 7 bases at V and 2 bases at J, with 14 bases between. The CDR3 bases are TGTGCCAGCATTCAGGGAACGACCAACACCGGGGAGCTGTTTTTT. As protein: CASIQGTTNTGELFF.

In its sample, this clonotype was seen many times. The chain joins TRBV5-5 to TRBJ2-2; perhaps TRBD2 as D (6 bases). CDR3 length: 16 amino acids. The germline gives CDR1 SGHKS, CDR2 YYEKEE (reference sequence). The V end lost 4 bases, the J end lost 4 bases, and 17 bases lay between the germline ends. CDR3 region: CASSPLGGDGTGELFF. DNA for the CDR3: TGTGCCAGCAGCCCCCTAGGAGGGGACGGCACCGGGGAGCTGTTTTTT. Drawing the rest from reference TRBV5-5 and TRBJ2-2, the complete variable domain is DAGVTQSPTHLIKTRGQQVTLRCSPISGHKSVSWYQQVLGQGPQFIFQYYEKEERGRGNFPDRFSARQFPNYSSELNVNALLLGDSALYLCASSPLGGDGTGELFFGEGSRLTVL.

The V call is TRBV11-2, the J call TRBJ2-1, with 8 bases matching TRBD2. V lost 4 bases, J lost 6 bases, and 8 bases stayed unmatched. CDR3 length: 15 residues. Germline CDR1 and CDR2: SGHAT and FQNNGV. In DNA form, the CDR3 reads TGTGCCAGCAGCTACCTAGCGGGTCTGGGCAATGAGCAGTTCTTC. It encodes CASSYLAGLGNEQFF.

This clonotype was detected only once. The chain joins TRBV30 to TRBJ2-1, with D perhaps matching TRBD1 or TRBD2 (5 bases each). The V and J ends lost 6 bases and 3 bases respectively, with 21 bases between them. This CDR3 region has 16 residues. The germline V gene encodes CDR1 GTSNPN and CDR2 SVGIG (reference sequence). The CDR3 DNA reads TGTGCCTGCCCCCCGGGGACGGGAAACTACTACAATGAGCAGTTCTTC. It encodes CACPPGTGNYYNEQFF.

The J gene is TRBJ2-6, the V gene TRBV7-6; D is undetermined. V dropped 5 bases and J dropped 1 base, with 12 bases sitting between them. CDR3 length equals 16 residues. The germline gives CDR1 SGHVS, CDR2 FNYEAQ. CDR3 sequence (DNA): TGTGCCAGCAGCCCCCGATCCCGGTCTGGGGCCAACGTCCTGACTTTC. As protein: CASSPRSRSGANVLTF.